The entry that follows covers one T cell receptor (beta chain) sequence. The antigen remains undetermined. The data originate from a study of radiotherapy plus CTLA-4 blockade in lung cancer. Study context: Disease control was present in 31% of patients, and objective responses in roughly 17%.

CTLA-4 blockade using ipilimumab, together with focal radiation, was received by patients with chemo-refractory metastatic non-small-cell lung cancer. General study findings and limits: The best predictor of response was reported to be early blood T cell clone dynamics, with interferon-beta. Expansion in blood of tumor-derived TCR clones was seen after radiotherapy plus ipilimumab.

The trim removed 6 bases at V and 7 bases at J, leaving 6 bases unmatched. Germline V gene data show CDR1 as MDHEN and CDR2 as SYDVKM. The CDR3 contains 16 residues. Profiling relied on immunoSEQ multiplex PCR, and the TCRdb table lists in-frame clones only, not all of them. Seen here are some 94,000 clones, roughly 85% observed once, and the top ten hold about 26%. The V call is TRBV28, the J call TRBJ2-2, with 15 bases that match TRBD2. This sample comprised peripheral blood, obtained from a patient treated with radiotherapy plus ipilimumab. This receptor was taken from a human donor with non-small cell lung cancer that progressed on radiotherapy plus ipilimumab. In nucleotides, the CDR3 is TGTGCCAGCAGGGGACTAGCGGGAGGAAGGAACGGGGAGCTGTTTTTT. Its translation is CASRGLAGGRNGELFF.